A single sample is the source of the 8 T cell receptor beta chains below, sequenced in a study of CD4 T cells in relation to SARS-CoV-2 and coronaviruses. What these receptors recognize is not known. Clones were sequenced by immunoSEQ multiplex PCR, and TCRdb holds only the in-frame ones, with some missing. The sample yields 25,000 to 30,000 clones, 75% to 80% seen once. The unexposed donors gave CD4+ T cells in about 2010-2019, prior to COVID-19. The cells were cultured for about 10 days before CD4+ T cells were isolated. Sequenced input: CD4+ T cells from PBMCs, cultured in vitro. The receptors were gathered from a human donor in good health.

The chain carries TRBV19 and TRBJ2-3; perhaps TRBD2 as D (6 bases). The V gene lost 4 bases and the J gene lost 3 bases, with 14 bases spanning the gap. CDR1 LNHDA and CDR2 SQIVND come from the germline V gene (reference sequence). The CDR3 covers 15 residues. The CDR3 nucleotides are TGTGCCAGTAGTACCGGGACTTCCAGGACAGATACGCAGTATTTT. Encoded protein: CASSTGTSRTDTQYF.

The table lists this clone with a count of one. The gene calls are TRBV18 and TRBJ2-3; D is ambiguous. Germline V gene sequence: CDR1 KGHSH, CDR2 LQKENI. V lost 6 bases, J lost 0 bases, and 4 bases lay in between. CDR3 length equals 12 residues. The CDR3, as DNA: TGTGCCAGCTCGACTAGCACAGATACGCAGTATTTT. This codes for CASSTSTDTQYF.

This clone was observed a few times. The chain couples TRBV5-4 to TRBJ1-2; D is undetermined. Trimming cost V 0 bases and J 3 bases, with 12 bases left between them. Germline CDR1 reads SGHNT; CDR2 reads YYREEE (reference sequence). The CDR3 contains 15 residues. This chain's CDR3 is CASSLAVYGDYGYTF. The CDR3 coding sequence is TGTGCCAGCAGCTTGGCCGTCTACGGTGACTATGGCTACACCTTC.

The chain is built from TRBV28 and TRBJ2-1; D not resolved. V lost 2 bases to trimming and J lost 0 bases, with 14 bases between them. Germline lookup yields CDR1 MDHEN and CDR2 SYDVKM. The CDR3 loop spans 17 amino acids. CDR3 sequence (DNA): TGTGCCAGCAGTTTACTCGGCGGTCCCTACTCCTACAATGAGCAGTTCTTC. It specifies CASSLLGGPYSYNEQFF.

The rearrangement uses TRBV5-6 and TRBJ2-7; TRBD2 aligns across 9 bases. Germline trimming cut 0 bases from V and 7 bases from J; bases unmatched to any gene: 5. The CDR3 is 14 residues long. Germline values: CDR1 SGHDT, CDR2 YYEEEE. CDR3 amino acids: CASSLGLAAGEQYF. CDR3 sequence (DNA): TGTGCCAGCAGCTTGGGACTAGCGGCGGGGGAGCAGTACTTC.

The CDR3 reads CASSQEPGQGGTEAFF. CDR3 nucleotide sequence: TGTGCCAGCAGCCAAGAACCGGGACAGGGGGGGACTGAAGCTTTCTTT. The chain recombines TRBV3-1 (or the pseudogene TRBV3-2) with TRBJ1-1, with 11 bases matching TRBD1. This CDR3 has 16 amino acids. Germline loops: CDR1 LGHDT, CDR2 YNNKEL (reference sequence). With 0 bases clipped from V and 5 bases from J, the junction kept 5 bases outside the gene matches.

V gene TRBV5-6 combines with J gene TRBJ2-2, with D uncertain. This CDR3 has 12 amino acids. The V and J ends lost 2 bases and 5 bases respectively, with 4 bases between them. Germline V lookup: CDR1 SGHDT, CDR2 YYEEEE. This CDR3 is CASSFGTGELFF. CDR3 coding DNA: TGTGCCAGCAGCTTCGGGACCGGGGAGCTGTTTTTT.

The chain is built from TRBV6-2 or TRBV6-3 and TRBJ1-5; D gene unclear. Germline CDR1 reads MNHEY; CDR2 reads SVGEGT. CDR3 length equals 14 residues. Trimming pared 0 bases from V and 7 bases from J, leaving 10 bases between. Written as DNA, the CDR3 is TGTGCCAGCAGTTACTCGGCCGATTTCCAGCCCCAGCATTTT. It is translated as CASSYSADFQPQHF.